These T cell receptor beta chains were read from a single sample in a study of metastatic and nonmetastatic thyroid tumors. MiXCR reprocessed the PCR reads for TCRdb. The sample has more than 6,000 clones, around 31% seen once. Sequenced material: adjacent normal tissue. The receptors were sampled from a male donor with papillary thyroid cancer or a benign thyroid nodule (not recorded which). Some clones in this sample may be carry-over from other donors' samples. The CDR3 runs from the conserved cysteine through the conserved F or W. A D gene is named only where the DNA matches it firmly. The size field is filled for only some rows; it gives once, few, many or a size class.

J gene: TRBJ2-7
V gene: TRBV11-2
D gene: TRBD2
clone size: -
CDR3 DNA: TGTGCCAGCAGCTCCCGGGGGGGCACCACTTTTGGTGAGCAGTACTTC
CDR3 protein: CASSSRGGTTFGEQYF

J gene: TRBJ1-5
V gene: TRBV28
D gene: TRBD1
clone size: -
CDR3 DNA: TGTGCCAGCAGACCCGGAGGGGGCTACAATCAGCCCCAGCATTTT
CDR3 protein: CASRPGGGYNQPQHF

J gene: TRBJ1-2
V gene: TRBV11-2
D gene: TRBD1
clone size: once
CDR3 DNA: TGTGCCAGCAGCTCTGTGGACAGGGTCGGCTACACCTTC
CDR3 protein: CASSSVDRVGYTF

J gene: TRBJ2-2
V gene: TRBV2
D gene: -
clone size: medium-sized
CDR3 DNA: TGTGCCAGCAGGGGGATAAACTACTCCGGGGAGCTGTTTTTT
CDR3 protein: CASRGINYSGELFF

J gene: TRBJ2-2
V gene: TRBV25-1
D gene: -
clone size: large
CDR3 DNA: TGTGCCAGCAGTGAGCTACAGGGGAACACCGGGGAGCTGTTTTTT
CDR3 protein: CASSELQGNTGELFF

J gene: TRBJ2-3
V gene: TRBV11-2
D gene: -
clone size: -
CDR3 DNA: TGTGCCAGCAGTTCACTCAGGGGCAGGATGACAGATACGCAGTATTTT
CDR3 protein: CASSSLRGRMTDTQYF

J gene: TRBJ2-2
V gene: TRBV11-2
D gene: -
clone size: -
CDR3 DNA: TGTGCCAGCAGCCAACAACAGTGTCTTGGGGAGCTGTTTTTT
CDR3 protein: CASSQQQCLGELFF

J gene: TRBJ1-6
V gene: TRBV28
D gene: -
clone size: -
CDR3 DNA: TGTGCCAGCAGTTCCACAGGGAGTTCCTATAATTCACCCCTCCACTTT
CDR3 protein: CASSSTGSSYNSPLHF

J gene: TRBJ1-5
V gene: TRBV6-1
D gene: -
clone size: -
CDR3 DNA: TGTGCCAGCAGTACCACAGATAGCAATCAGCCCCAGCATTTT
CDR3 protein: CASSTTDSNQPQHF

J gene: TRBJ2-5
V gene: TRBV27
D gene: -
clone size: few
CDR3 DNA: TGTGCCAGCAGTTTAGGAGAGACCCAGTACTTC
CDR3 protein: CASSLGETQYF

J gene: TRBJ2-7
V gene: TRBV25-1
D gene: -
clone size: -
CDR3 DNA: TGTGCCAGCAGCGCCAATTGGGCTAGTAGGCAGTACTTC
CDR3 protein: CASSANWASRQYF

J gene: TRBJ2-7
V gene: TRBV2
D gene: -
clone size: few
CDR3 DNA: TGTGCCAGCATTGGATCTGCCTTCTACGAGCAGTACTTC
CDR3 protein: CASIGSAFYEQYF

J gene: TRBJ1-6
V gene: TRBV20-1
D gene: TRBD1
clone size: few
CDR3 DNA: TGCAGTGCGTGGGACAGATATAATTCACCCCTCCACTTT
CDR3 protein: CSAWDRYNSPLHF

J gene: TRBJ2-7
V gene: TRBV11-3
D gene: -
clone size: -
CDR3 DNA: TGTGCCAGCAGCTTATACAGCCGGGACGAGCAGTACTTC
CDR3 protein: CASSLYSRDEQYF

J gene: TRBJ1-2
V gene: TRBV5-1
D gene: -
clone size: -
CDR3 DNA: TGCGCCAGCAGCTTGGTGGCAGGGGATGGCTACACCTTC
CDR3 protein: CASSLVAGDGYTF

J gene: TRBJ2-7
V gene: TRBV28
D gene: -
clone size: few
CDR3 DNA: TGTGCCAGCAGCGTAGAGCGGTACGAGCAGTACTTC
CDR3 protein: CASSVERYEQYF

J gene: TRBJ2-7
V gene: TRBV19
D gene: -
clone size: few
CDR3 DNA: TGTGCCAGTAGTACACGATCCGGATACGAGAAGTACTTC
CDR3 protein: CASSTRSGYEKYF

J gene: TRBJ1-4
V gene: TRBV27
D gene: TRBD1
clone size: few
CDR3 DNA: TGTGCCAGCAGGGGACAGGGCTTTGAAAAACTGTTTTTT
CDR3 protein: CASRGQGFEKLFF

J gene: TRBJ2-7
V gene: TRBV28
D gene: -
clone size: -
CDR3 DNA: TGTGCCAGAAGTGAACACACAACCTACGAGCAGTACTTC
CDR3 protein: CARSEHTTYEQYF

J gene: TRBJ1-6
V gene: TRBV5-1
D gene: -
clone size: -
CDR3 DNA: TGCGCCAGCAGCGAGGGAATCGACTCACCCCTCCACTTT
CDR3 protein: CASSEGIDSPLHF

J gene: TRBJ1-6
V gene: TRBV6-1
D gene: -
clone size: large
CDR3 DNA: TGTGCCAGCAGTGAACTCGGGGGTAATTCACCCCTCCACTTT
CDR3 protein: CASSELGGNSPLHF

J gene: TRBJ1-1
V gene: TRBV20-1
D gene: -
clone size: -
CDR3 DNA: TGCAGTGCTTCCCTAGGATCTACTGAAGCTTTCTTT
CDR3 protein: CSASLGSTEAFF

J gene: TRBJ1-6
V gene: TRBV25-1
D gene: TRBD1
clone size: -
CDR3 DNA: TGTGCCAGCAGTGAACAGGGGGTATCCTATAATTCACCCCTCCACTTT
CDR3 protein: CASSEQGVSYNSPLHF

J gene: TRBJ2-7
V gene: TRBV11-2
D gene: TRBD2
clone size: -
CDR3 DNA: TGTGCCAGCAGCTCTTCTAGCGGGATAAACTCCTACGAGCAGTACTTC
CDR3 protein: CASSSSSGINSYEQYF